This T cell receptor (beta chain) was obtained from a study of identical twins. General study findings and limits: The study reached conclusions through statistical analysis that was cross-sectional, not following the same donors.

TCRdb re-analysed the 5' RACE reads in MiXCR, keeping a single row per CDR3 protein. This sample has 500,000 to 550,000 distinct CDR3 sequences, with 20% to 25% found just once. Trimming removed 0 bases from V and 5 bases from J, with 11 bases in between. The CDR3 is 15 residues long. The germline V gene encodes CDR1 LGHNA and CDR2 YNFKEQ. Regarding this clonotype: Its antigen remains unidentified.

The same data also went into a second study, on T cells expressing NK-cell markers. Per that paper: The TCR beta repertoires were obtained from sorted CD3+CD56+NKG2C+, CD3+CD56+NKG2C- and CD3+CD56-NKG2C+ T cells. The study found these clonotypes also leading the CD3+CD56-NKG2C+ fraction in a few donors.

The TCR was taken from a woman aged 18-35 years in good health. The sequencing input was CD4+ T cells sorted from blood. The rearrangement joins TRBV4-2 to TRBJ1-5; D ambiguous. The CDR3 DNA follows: TGTGCCAGCAGCCAAGACGAAGCAAGGGATCAGCCCCAGCATTTT. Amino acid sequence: CASSQDEARDQPQHF.